These T cell receptor beta chains were read from a single sample in a study of blood T cell repertoires in COVID-19. Repertoires were generated with immunoSEQ multiplex PCR, while TCRdb's copy carries only in-frame clones and drops some. The table lists some 170,000 clones, about 84% of them singletons, with around 5.9% in the top ten. Material for sequencing was PBMCs or T cells enriched from blood (not recorded which). The receptors derive from a man in his forties who had recovered from COVID-19. Both conserved end residues are part of each CDR3. Each record gives: CDR3 length, clone size, J gene, V gene, D gene, CDR3 DNA, CDR3 protein. D genes are given only for firm matches. For some rows the clone size is stated as once, few or many, or as a class when expanded; others skip it.

length: 19
size: NA
J: TRBJ2-1
V: TRBV9
D: NA
DNA: TGTGCCAGCAGCGAACCGGGACAAGGAACATCGAGCTCCTACAATGAGCAGTTCTTC
CDR3: CASSEPGQGTSSSYNEQFF

length: 12
size: NA
J: TRBJ1-1
V: TRBV12-5
D: NA
DNA: TGTGCTAGTGCCTTGACTTACACTGAAGCTTTCTTT
CDR3: CASALTYTEAFF

length: 14
size: many
J: TRBJ1-2
V: TRBV14
D: TRBD1
DNA: TGTGCCAGCAGCCCCAGCCGGGACAGGGGATCAGCCACCTTC
CDR3: CASSPSRDRGSATF

length: 15
size: NA
J: TRBJ2-5
V: TRBV3-1/TRBV3-2
D: NA
DNA: TGTGCCAGCAGCCCTGGGGCTTACACAATCAGCCCCCAGTACTTC
CDR3: CASSPGAYTISPQYF

length: 15
size: NA
J: TRBJ1-5
V: TRBV9
D: NA
DNA: TGTGCCAGCAGCGTAGGAGGGATCGGGGGTCAGCCCCAGCATTTT
CDR3: CASSVGGIGGQPQHF

length: 16
size: NA
J: TRBJ1-2
V: TRBV6-1
D: TRBD1
DNA: TGTGCCAGCAGTGAATATATCCAGGGGGCCTCGGCTGGCTACACCTTC
CDR3: CASSEYIQGASAGYTF

length: 15
size: once
J: TRBJ2-7
V: TRBV6-5
D: NA
DNA: TGTGCCAGCAGTTACTCCGGACAGGGAGGGTACGAGCAGTACTTC
CDR3: CASSYSGQGGYEQYF

length: 14
size: NA
J: TRBJ2-5
V: TRBV6-1
D: TRBD2
DNA: TGTGCCAGCAGAACCGCTAGCGGCCAAGAGACCCAGTACTTC
CDR3: CASRTASGQETQYF

length: 13
size: NA
J: TRBJ1-2
V: TRBV9
D: NA
DNA: TGTGCCAGCAGCGTAGGAGATTCCAGGGGCTACACCTTC
CDR3: CASSVGDSRGYTF

length: 15
size: NA
J: TRBJ1-2
V: TRBV28
D: NA
DNA: TGTGCCAGCAGACGGCTAGGGGGAGTAAGGAATGGCTACACCTTC
CDR3: CASRRLGGVRNGYTF

length: 16
size: NA
J: TRBJ2-7
V: TRBV4-1
D: NA
DNA: TGCGCCAGCAGCCCGAATGTAGACAGGGCCGGGAGCGAGCAGTACTTC
CDR3: CASSPNVDRAGSEQYF

length: 15
size: NA
J: TRBJ2-3
V: TRBV9
D: NA
DNA: TGTGCCAGCAAAGTTGGGGGCGCGAGCACAGATACGCAGTATTTT
CDR3: CASKVGGASTDTQYF

length: 16
size: NA
J: TRBJ2-2
V: TRBV5-5
D: NA
DNA: TGTGCCAGCAGCTTGCTCGGGTTTCCCAACACCGGGGAGCTGTTTTTT
CDR3: CASSLLGFPNTGELFF

length: 11
size: NA
J: TRBJ1-2
V: TRBV30
D: NA
DNA: TGTGCCTGGACCACTAACTATGGCTACACCTTC
CDR3: CAWTTNYGYTF

length: 15
size: NA
J: TRBJ2-6
V: TRBV14
D: NA
DNA: TGTGCCAGCAGACCTCGCGTCTCTGGGGCCAACGTCCTGACTTTC
CDR3: CASRPRVSGANVLTF

length: 15
size: NA
J: TRBJ2-5
V: TRBV7-6
D: TRBD1
DNA: TGTGCCAGCAGCTTGGACAGGGGTGGTGGAGAGACCCAGTACTTC
CDR3: CASSLDRGGGETQYF

length: 15
size: NA
J: TRBJ2-3
V: TRBV24-1
D: TRBD1
DNA: TGTGCCACCAGTGATTTAACAGGGGGGACAGATACGCAGTATTTT
CDR3: CATSDLTGGTDTQYF

length: 13
size: few
J: TRBJ2-2
V: TRBV24-1
D: NA
DNA: TGTGCCACCAGTGTCGGGTCCAGCGGGGAGCTGTTTTTT
CDR3: CATSVGSSGELFF

length: 13
size: few
J: TRBJ1-1
V: TRBV19
D: NA
DNA: TGTGCCAGTAGTATTTTAGTCGGGGCTGAAGCTTTCTTT
CDR3: CASSILVGAEAFF

length: 14
size: NA
J: TRBJ2-5
V: TRBV9
D: NA
DNA: TGTGCCAGCAGCGGGGGGGGCAGGTCGGAGACCCAGTACTTC
CDR3: CASSGGGRSETQYF

length: 19
size: NA
J: TRBJ2-3
V: TRBV24-1
D: TRBD2
DNA: TGTGCCACCAGTGATCCAGGACCGGGACTAGCGGGGCTCACAGATACGCAGTATTTT
CDR3: CATSDPGPGLAGLTDTQYF

length: 15
size: NA
J: TRBJ1-1
V: TRBV6-5
D: NA
DNA: TGTGCCAGCAACCCGACCGGCGGCCAGGGCGGACGAGCTTTCTTT
CDR3: CASNPTGGQGGRAFF

length: 15
size: NA
J: TRBJ2-7
V: TRBV6-5
D: NA
DNA: TGTGCCAGCAGTTACTCGACAGGTGGATACTACGAGCAGTACTTC
CDR3: CASSYSTGGYYEQYF

length: 12
size: few
J: TRBJ1-3
V: TRBV3-1/TRBV3-2
D: NA
DNA: TGTGCCAGCAGCCTCGCTGGAAACACCATATATTTT
CDR3: CASSLAGNTIYF

length: 14
size: once
J: TRBJ2-1
V: TRBV9
D: NA
DNA: TGTGCCAGCAGCTTCCAGGGCCTCTACAATGAGCAGTTCTTC
CDR3: CASSFQGLYNEQFF

length: 15
size: few
J: TRBJ1-3
V: TRBV11-2
D: NA
DNA: TGTGCCAGCAGCTTAGTCGGTAGTCTAGGAAACACCATATATTTT
CDR3: CASSLVGSLGNTIYF

length: 13
size: NA
J: TRBJ1-5
V: TRBV7-6
D: NA
DNA: TGTGCCAGCAGCTCACAGGAGAATCAGCCCCAGCATTTT
CDR3: CASSSQENQPQHF

length: 16
size: NA
J: TRBJ1-6
V: TRBV6-5
D: TRBD1
DNA: TGTGCCAGCAGTTCTCGGGACAGTCTACCCAATTCACCCCTCCACTTT
CDR3: CASSSRDSLPNSPLHF

length: 13
size: few
J: TRBJ1-2
V: TRBV12-3/TRBV12-4
D: TRBD1
DNA: TGTGCCAGCAGTCAAGGGACAGGCGGTGGCTACACCTTC
CDR3: CASSQGTGGGYTF

length: 14
size: NA
J: TRBJ2-7
V: TRBV11-2
D: TRBD1
DNA: TGTGCCAGCAGCGAAGGACAGGGCCCCCCTAAGCAGTACTTC
CDR3: CASSEGQGPPKQYF

length: 16
size: NA
J: TRBJ2-5
V: TRBV24-1
D: TRBD1
DNA: TGTGCCACCAGTGACCTCGGGACAGGGAACACGGAGACCCAGTACTTC
CDR3: CATSDLGTGNTETQYF

length: 16
size: NA
J: TRBJ2-3
V: TRBV5-1
D: NA
DNA: TGCGCCAGCAGCTTGGATCGCGCCCGGGGCACAGATACGCAGTATTTT
CDR3: CASSLDRARGTDTQYF

length: 17
size: NA
J: TRBJ1-1
V: TRBV9
D: NA
DNA: TGTGCCAGCAGCGTAGGGCAGGGCCTCGGTGGAAACACTGAAGCTTTCTTT
CDR3: CASSVGQGLGGNTEAFF

length: 13
size: NA
J: TRBJ1-1
V: TRBV5-4
D: NA
DNA: TGTGCCGGTTATTGGGGGGGAGGCACTGAAGCTTTCTTT
CDR3: CAGYWGGGTEAFF

length: 12
size: NA
J: TRBJ1-1
V: TRBV11-2
D: NA
DNA: TGTGCCAGCAGCTACTCAATCACTGAAGCTTTCTTT
CDR3: CASSYSITEAFF

length: 16
size: NA
J: TRBJ1-1
V: TRBV4-1
D: NA
DNA: TGCGCCAGCAGCCAAGAAAGGGGCGGGGGGGCCCCTGAAGCTTTCTTT
CDR3: CASSQERGGGAPEAFF

length: 15
size: NA
J: TRBJ1-5
V: TRBV5-6
D: NA
DNA: TGTGCCAGCAGCCTTGACAGGAGCGGAAACCAGCCCCAGCATTTT
CDR3: CASSLDRSGNQPQHF

length: 16
size: NA
J: TRBJ2-1
V: TRBV6-4
D: NA
DNA: TGTGCCAGCAGTGACTCGAACAGCAGACCCGACAATGAGCAGTTCTTC
CDR3: CASSDSNSRPDNEQFF

length: 14
size: NA
J: TRBJ1-2
V: TRBV24-1
D: TRBD1
DNA: TGTGCCACCAGTGACAGGACAGGGTATGTAGGCTACACCTTC
CDR3: CATSDRTGYVGYTF

length: 13
size: NA
J: TRBJ2-5
V: TRBV6-5
D: TRBD1
DNA: TGTGCCAGCAGTCGGGACAGAGGCGAGACCCAGTACTTC
CDR3: CASSRDRGETQYF

length: 15
size: NA
J: TRBJ2-5
V: TRBV6-5
D: NA
DNA: TGTGCCAGCAGTTACTCGGCGGGGGCCCAAGAGACCCAGTACTTC
CDR3: CASSYSAGAQETQYF

length: 18
size: NA
J: TRBJ2-2
V: TRBV18
D: NA
DNA: TGTGCCAGCTCATCTATAATAGGGGAATACGCGAACACCAGGGAGCTGTTTTTT
CDR3: CASSSIIGEYANTRELFF

length: 15
size: NA
J: TRBJ1-2
V: TRBV6-5
D: NA
DNA: TGTGCCGCCCACACGGGAGGGGCGGAGATCTATGGCTACACCTTC
CDR3: CAAHTGGAEIYGYTF

length: 14
size: NA
J: TRBJ2-3
V: TRBV9
D: NA
DNA: TGTGCCAGCAGCGTAGTGGGCCAGACAGATACGCAGTATTTT
CDR3: CASSVVGQTDTQYF

length: 14
size: NA
J: TRBJ1-2
V: TRBV6-5
D: TRBD1
DNA: TGTGCCAGCAGTTACTCGGACAGGGCCATAAGTGGCACCTTC
CDR3: CASSYSDRAISGTF

length: 14
size: NA
J: TRBJ1-1
V: TRBV24-1
D: TRBD1
DNA: TGTGCCACCAGTCCCGGGACAGGGGTTACTGAAGCTTTCTTT
CDR3: CATSPGTGVTEAFF

length: 14
size: NA
J: TRBJ2-1
V: TRBV6-6
D: NA
DNA: TGTGCCAGCACTTTACGGGTCGGGGGTCATGAGCAGTTCTTC
CDR3: CASTLRVGGHEQFF

length: 13
size: NA
J: TRBJ2-6
V: TRBV12-5
D: NA
DNA: TGTGCTACATCCCCCTCTGGGGCCAACGTCCTGACTTTC
CDR3: CATSPSGANVLTF

length: 17
size: many
J: TRBJ1-2
V: TRBV13
D: NA
DNA: TGTGCCAGCAGCTTATCTCTGCAGGCGGACAAAACCCGCGGCTACACCTTC
CDR3: CASSLSLQADKTRGYTF

length: 14
size: NA
J: TRBJ2-2
V: TRBV11-3
D: NA
DNA: TGTGCCAGCTCCTCCTTGGCATCCACCGGGGAGCTGTTTTTT
CDR3: CASSSLASTGELFF

length: 14
size: NA
J: TRBJ1-4
V: TRBV3-1/TRBV3-2
D: TRBD1
DNA: TGTGCCAGCAGCCGGGACAGGGCGGATGAAAAACTGTTTTTT
CDR3: CASSRDRADEKLFF

length: 10
size: many
J: TRBJ2-7
V: TRBV27
D: NA
DNA: TGTGCCAGCGGCACCTACGAGCAGTACTTC
CDR3: CASGTYEQYF

length: 14
size: NA
J: TRBJ2-5
V: TRBV11-2
D: NA
DNA: TGTGCCAGCAGCGTAAGCGGACCTCAAGAGACCCAGTACTTC
CDR3: CASSVSGPQETQYF

length: 14
size: NA
J: TRBJ2-1
V: TRBV30
D: TRBD2
DNA: TGTGCCTGGAGTGTAACGGGGGGGAACAATGAGCAGTTCTTC
CDR3: CAWSVTGGNNEQFF

length: 15
size: many
J: TRBJ1-2
V: TRBV4-2
D: TRBD1
DNA: TGTGCCAGCAGCCCCGAGAGACAGGGCGGCTATGGCTACACCTTC
CDR3: CASSPERQGGYGYTF

length: 14
size: NA
J: TRBJ2-2
V: TRBV7-3
D: NA
DNA: TGTGCCAGCAGCCCCCAACAGGGCCCCGGGGAGCTGTTTTTT
CDR3: CASSPQQGPGELFF